This TCR beta chain was sequenced during a study of blood T cell repertoires in COVID-19. The CDR3 covers 16 residues. After removal of 4 bases from V and 1 base from J, the junction contained 8 bases not matched to a gene. Germline CDR1 is MNHEY and CDR2 is SVGAGI. Some clones are missing from TCRdb's copy, which holds only in-frame ones; the method was immunoSEQ multiplex PCR. The repertoire holds around 150,000 clones, with 84% as singletons. This rearrangement joins TRBV6-5 to TRBJ2-7; 9 positions agree with TRBD2. This sequence originates from a man under 40 with COVID-19, enrolled during active disease. The sample consisted of peripheral blood. CDR3: CASSSGSGRPSYEQYF. The CDR3, as DNA: TGTGCCAGCAGTTCAGGAAGCGGGAGGCCATCCTACGAGCAGTACTTC.